The clone carrying this TCR beta chain has just one count. Its matching antigen is unknown. Donors showed nominal health when sampled, although they likely had unrecorded immune exposures. This sample is part of a study of cytomegalovirus exposure and HLA in healthy donors. The CDR3 sequence is 16 residues long. Germline CDR1 is MNHGY and CDR2 is SVAAGI. V lost 5 bases, J lost 0 bases, and 8 bases stayed unmatched. The study ran its PCR with 60 Vbeta and 13 Jbeta primers. Measured with immunoSEQ multiplex PCR; TCRdb has only the in-frame clones, and not every one. The top ten clones hold approximately 4.8% of a sample with about 100,000 clones, more than 60% of them seen once. Study outcomes and limitations: Sequencing depth roughly uniform across donors was assumed in presence/absence analyses. Researchers catalogued approximately 170 TCR beta chains as cytomegalovirus-associated.

The chain links TRBV6-9 to TRBJ2-7, with 9 bases aligning to TRBD1. The TCR comes from a woman younger than 30 in good health and CMV-seropositive. The sequencing input was PBMCs. The CDR3 protein is CASSASGTGSSYEQYF. Here the CDR3 DNA reads TGTGCCAGCAGTGCCTCCGGGACAGGGAGCTCCTACGAGCAGTACTTC.